This T cell receptor (beta chain) was sequenced for a study of T cells in Graves' hyperthyroidism and ophthalmopathy (dated by TCRdb to about 2019). Regarding the research as a whole: Peripheral blood was sampled at the time of initial diagnosis, prior to any treatment. The study also compared thyroid tissue and blood T-cell repertoires from several Graves' hyperthyroidism patients. TCR V-J signatures able to tell the groups apart were searched for in a discovery cohort of approximately 95 patients, of whom 43 had Graves' ophthalmopathy and about 60 had stable Graves' hyperthyroidism. TCR Vbeta CDR3 sequencing of 135 peripheral blood samples (over 40 ophthalmopathy, some 75 hyperthyroidism and about 17 progressor patients) is reported in the paper. An independent validation cohort of under 20 hyperthyroidism patients and about 16 patients who later progressed to ophthalmopathy tested prospective prediction of ophthalmopathy. After sampling, hyperthyroidism patients received methimazole starting at 30 mg daily, and ophthalmopathy patients received high-dose intravenous methylprednisolone. The 100 or so discovery patients were divided at random into training and test sets in a 7:3 ratio.

Stable Graves' hyperthyroidism was defined as no progression to ophthalmopathy during 18 months of follow-up. Hyperthyroidism patients were newly diagnosed, had a disease duration of under 2 months, and were aged 18 to 65 years. Any patient with an uncontrolled infection, another autoimmune disease, pregnancy or lactation was excluded. Diagnoses were established on the basis of clinical symptoms, serum thyroxine and TRAb, thyroid ultrasound, and orbital computed tomography. Ficoll-Paque density gradient centrifugation was used to isolate PBMCs from about 9 ml of fresh peripheral blood. Total RNA was extracted with Trizol reagent, and quality was checked on an Agilent 2100 Bioanalyzer. The TCR beta CDR3 regions were amplified from the RNA transcripts. The first round of RT-PCR for the TCR CDR3 was performed with the HTBI primer set and the Qiagen OneStep RT-PCR kit. Libraries were constructed in a second round of multiplex PCR, after which size selection and purification were performed. Sequencing of the libraries was done on an Illumina HiSeq2000 using paired-end 100 bp reads. On the study's bioinformatics: Raw data were processed with SOAPnuke, discarding reads with adapters, uncalled bases, mean Phred below 15, or no exact constant-primer or identifier match. COPE v1.2.5 was used to merge high-quality paired reads, and clonotypes were defined as unique nucleotide sequences. Clonotypes were aligned to IMGT TRBV, TRBD and TRBJ reference segments using MiTCR v1.1. Analysis was restricted to V-J combinations with a frequency above 0.0001, which covered about 99% of repertoires. A TCS score was defined as the ratio between F50 (clonal expansion) and ExV (chaos), using BLOSUM62-based TCRdist between CDR3 peptides within each V-J. Welch's t-statistics and random forest reduced some 510 V-J features to about 12, which were used in a naive Bayes classifier (R e1071). TCRdb cleaned the public reads at Q25 with fastp, built clones with MiXCR and kept in-frame beta chains. A single entry per CDR3 protein holds the most common genes and DNA from its merged rows. The V and J calls follow TCRdb's processing rather than the paper's. This sample is represented by under 400,000 distinct CDR3 sequences; 14% of them were singletons. The leading ten clones occupy around 10% of the sample.

The investigation overall reported the following: No statistical method was used to set the sample size in advance, and investigators knew the group allocation. Most expanded thyroid clonotypes (frequency above 0.001) were also detected in blood, suggesting blood repertoires may reflect thyroid immune responses. During validation, the model predicted progression to ophthalmopathy a median of approximately six months ahead of onset, with around 71% sensitivity and 72% to 80% specificity. In cross-validation, a model built on a 13 V-J signature told ophthalmopathy apart from stable hyperthyroidism with 85% to 90% sensitivity and around 83% specificity, and in testing the same model reached 80%/75%.

Spanning cysteine to phenylalanine, the CDR3 consists of 15 amino acids. Just CDR3 DNA is preserved here, 45 bases in frame from base 1. The germline V gene (reference sequence) yields DFQATT for CDR1 and SNEGSKA for CDR2. Relative to germline, V is missing 5 bases and J is missing 5 bases, with 8 bases of the junction outside any gene match. This clonotype appeared many times. Its antigen remains unidentified. Base qualities are not provided; no much larger clone lies one nucleotide away. The sample comprised blood. The sequence was obtained from a woman in her fifties or sixties with Graves' hyperthyroidism. The rearrangement combines TRBV20-1 with TRBJ2-5; TRBD2 lines up with 13 middle nucleotides. CDR3 loop: CSAWTSGRIGETQYF. The bases read TGCAGTGCTTGGACTAGCGGGAGAATCGGGGAGACCCAGTACTTC.